The sample holds many counts of the clone carrying this T cell receptor (beta chain). Antigen: not known. The data are from a study of T-cell memory formation after mild COVID-19. Study findings and constraints: Specificity for SARS-CoV-2 was not confirmed among the second-wave clones peaking on day 37. Largely, contracting CD4+ clones fell within CM and EM, and contracting CD8+ clones within EMRA.

5'RACE primed from the constant segment yielded TCR alpha and TCR beta cDNA libraries bearing sample barcodes and UMIs. MiXCR, run by TCRdb on the 5' RACE reads, gives a single entry per CDR3 protein. Among 300,000 to 400,000 distinct CDR3 sequences listed, 25% to 30% were seen once. The CDR3 sequence is 15 residues long. Germline V gene lookup returns CDR1 SGHVS and CDR2 FQNEAQ. V dropped 5 bases and J dropped 2; count of bases not matched to a gene: 5. Sequenced sample: PBMCs or a T cell subset sorted from them (not recorded which). The V call is TRBV7-8, the J call TRBJ2-2, with TRBD1 matching over 7 bases. The receptor comes from an adult woman who had mild COVID-19 (a few samples of this study predate the infection). Cell type and time point are not known. CDR3 coding DNA: TGTGCCAGCAGCGTTCGGGACAGTAACACCGGGGAGCTGTTTTTT. Its translation: CASSVRDSNTGELFF.